Ten or more counts support the clone carrying this T cell receptor (beta chain). Its antigen is as yet unknown. Treg sorting used a CD4+CD25+CD127-/low gate. Semi-nested PCR with Nested Universal Primer A followed constant-region reverse priming of full-length variable regions. TCRdb re-called the 5' RACE reads with MiXCR, one entry per CDR3 protein. Counted here are about 40,000 distinct CDR3 sequences, 22% occurring once; the ten biggest clones make up approximately 4.5%. Broader study findings: Whole repertoires were not studied in the larger cohort, only one V-J beta rearrangement. The TCR gene usage of tumor memory CD4+ T cells clustered together with blood and lymph node memory CD4+ cells and with lymph node naive CD4+ cells. Tumor Tregs overlapped most with tumor, then blood, naive CD4+ cells.

The germline gives CDR1 SGHVS, CDR2 FNYEAQ. The CDR3 is 16 residues long. V shed 5 bases, J shed 1 base, and the junction held 5 bases outside the gene matches. The source material was Tregs sorted from a lymph node. The chain is built from TRBV7-6 and TRBJ2-3, with TRBD2 matching over 11 bases. The receptor was isolated from a female donor with breast cancer. As DNA, the CDR3 is TGTGCCAGCAGCATCGGGACTAGCGGTGGCACAGATACGCAGTATTTT. Protein: CASSIGTSGGTDTQYF.